This T cell receptor (beta chain) derives from a study of T-cell memory formation after mild COVID-19. The study, taken as a whole, reports: Clones shrinking from day 15 to 85 showed even CD4/CD8 mixes; later expanders tilted CD4+. Contracting CD4+ clones lay largely in CM and EM, with CD8+ ones residing in EMRA.

Trimming pared 0 bases from V and 1 base from J, leaving 7 bases between. Germline lookup yields CDR1 SGHRS and CDR2 YFSETQ. This CDR3 spans 15 amino acids. A remark on this clonotype: What it binds is not known.

Barcoded TCR alpha and TCR beta cDNA libraries with UMIs came from 5'RACE using constant-segment primers. TCRdb reprocessed the 5' RACE reads via MiXCR and lists one record per CDR3 protein. Here the sample spans almost 250,000 distinct CDR3 sequences, 15% to 19% being singletons. Input material: PBMCs or a T cell subset sorted from them (not recorded which). The chain uses TRBV5-1 and TRBJ2-2; the D is unclear. This TCR was recovered from an adult woman who had mild COVID-19 (a few samples of this study predate the infection). Cell type and time point are not known. This CDR3 reads CASSLADQNTGELFF. The CDR3 DNA follows: TGCGCCAGCAGCTTGGCGGACCAGAACACCGGGGAGCTGTTTTTT.